These T cell receptor beta chains were read from a single sample in a study of cytomegalovirus exposure and HLA in healthy donors. Measured with immunoSEQ multiplex PCR; TCRdb has only the in-frame clones, and not every one. Of tens of thousands of clones in the sample, approximately 64% are singletons; the top ten hold approximately 21%. Sequencing used PBMCs. The receptors shown here come from a woman aged 50 to 60 in good health and CMV-seropositive. Both conserved end residues are part of each CDR3. The D gene is left open where the match is weak. Not all rows give a size; the values are once, few, many and, for expanded clones, a class.

cdr3_aa: CASSVAIQLQGSDTQYF
cdr3_nt: TGTGCCAGCAGCGTAGCTATCCAACTACAGGGTTCTGATACGCAGTATTTT
v_call: TRBV9
j_call: TRBJ2-3
cdr3_length: 17
d_call: NA
clone_size: NA

cdr3_aa: CACLGGNTEAFF
cdr3_nt: TGTGCCTGTCTGGGGGGTAACACTGAAGCTTTCTTT
v_call: TRBV30
j_call: TRBJ1-1
cdr3_length: 12
d_call: NA
clone_size: NA

cdr3_aa: CASSENPRNTGELFF
cdr3_nt: TGTGCCAGCAGTGAGAATCCTAGGAACACCGGGGAGCTGTTTTTT
v_call: TRBV2
j_call: TRBJ2-2
cdr3_length: 15
d_call: NA
clone_size: few

cdr3_aa: CASSDRTGSTEAFF
cdr3_nt: TGTGCCAGCAGCGACCGGACAGGGTCCACTGAAGCTTTCTTT
v_call: TRBV7-2
j_call: TRBJ1-1
cdr3_length: 14
d_call: TRBD1
clone_size: NA

cdr3_aa: CASSKDRDRPIAEQYF
cdr3_nt: TGTGCCAGCAGCAAAGATAGGGACAGGCCCATTGCCGAGCAGTACTTC
v_call: TRBV21-1
j_call: TRBJ2-7
cdr3_length: 16
d_call: NA
clone_size: NA

cdr3_aa: CAISGQPSGQGIGEQYF
cdr3_nt: TGTGCCATCAGCGGGCAGCCGTCGGGACAGGGTATCGGCGAGCAGTACTTC
v_call: TRBV10-3
j_call: TRBJ2-7
cdr3_length: 17
d_call: TRBD1
clone_size: NA

cdr3_aa: CASSLGLAGSTDTQYF
cdr3_nt: TGTGCCAGCAGTCTCGGACTAGCGGGGAGCACAGATACGCAGTATTTT
v_call: TRBV27
j_call: TRBJ2-3
cdr3_length: 16
d_call: TRBD2
clone_size: NA

cdr3_aa: CASGTPSTDTQYF
cdr3_nt: TGTGCCAGCGGGACACCAAGCACAGATACGCAGTATTTT
v_call: TRBV6-5
j_call: TRBJ2-3
cdr3_length: 13
d_call: NA
clone_size: few

cdr3_aa: CASTAASGGNAGELFF
cdr3_nt: TGTGCCAGCACCGCAGCTAGCGGGGGGAATGCCGGGGAGCTGTTTTTT
v_call: TRBV4-2
j_call: TRBJ2-2
cdr3_length: 16
d_call: TRBD2
clone_size: NA

cdr3_aa: CASSGLDRLDGYTF
cdr3_nt: TGTGCCAGCAGTGGACTCGACAGGCTGGATGGCTACACCTTC
v_call: TRBV27
j_call: TRBJ1-2
cdr3_length: 14
d_call: NA
clone_size: NA

cdr3_aa: CASSPTGLAPIYEQYF
cdr3_nt: TGTGCCAGCAGCCCTACCGGACTAGCGCCTATTTACGAGCAGTACTTC
v_call: TRBV5-6
j_call: TRBJ2-7
cdr3_length: 16
d_call: TRBD2
clone_size: NA

cdr3_aa: CAISEGSGAPYEQYF
cdr3_nt: TGTGCCATCAGTGAAGGTAGCGGGGCTCCCTACGAGCAGTACTTC
v_call: TRBV10-3
j_call: TRBJ2-7
cdr3_length: 15
d_call: TRBD2
clone_size: once

cdr3_aa: CASTPLAGVQETQYF
cdr3_nt: TGTGCCAGCACCCCACTAGCGGGGGTCCAAGAGACCCAGTACTTC
v_call: TRBV6-1
j_call: TRBJ2-5
cdr3_length: 15
d_call: TRBD2
clone_size: NA

cdr3_aa: CASSVRDTSYEQYF
cdr3_nt: TGTGCCAGTAGTGTGAGGGACACCAGCTACGAGCAGTACTTC
v_call: TRBV19
j_call: TRBJ2-7
cdr3_length: 14
d_call: NA
clone_size: few

cdr3_aa: CASSLGQRITDTQYF
cdr3_nt: TGTGCCAGCAGTCTGGGACAGAGGATTACAGATACGCAGTATTTT
v_call: TRBV5-4
j_call: TRBJ2-3
cdr3_length: 15
d_call: TRBD1
clone_size: NA

cdr3_aa: CSVVLAGSYEQYF
cdr3_nt: TGCAGCGTTGTCCTAGCGGGGAGCTACGAGCAGTACTTC
v_call: TRBV29-1
j_call: TRBJ2-7
cdr3_length: 13
d_call: TRBD2
clone_size: NA

cdr3_aa: CASSLEGSGYGYTF
cdr3_nt: TGTGCCAGCAGCTTGGAAGGGAGCGGCTATGGCTACACCTTC
v_call: TRBV5-6
j_call: TRBJ1-2
cdr3_length: 14
d_call: NA
clone_size: NA

cdr3_aa: CASSYLRGVSSYEQYF
cdr3_nt: TGTGCCAGCAGTTACTTACGGGGGGTGAGCTCCTACGAGCAGTACTTC
v_call: TRBV6-5
j_call: TRBJ2-7
cdr3_length: 16
d_call: TRBD2
clone_size: once

cdr3_aa: CASSSSIDTQYF
cdr3_nt: TGTGCCAGCAGTTCTAGCATTGATACGCAGTATTTT
v_call: TRBV6-6
j_call: TRBJ2-3
cdr3_length: 12
d_call: NA
clone_size: NA

cdr3_aa: CASLSAPKLYNEQFF
cdr3_nt: TGTGCCAGCCTCAGCGCACCTAAGCTTTACAATGAGCAGTTCTTC
v_call: TRBV7-6
j_call: TRBJ2-1
cdr3_length: 15
d_call: NA
clone_size: NA

cdr3_aa: CASSLGTVNNSPLHF
cdr3_nt: TGTGCCAGCAGTTTAGGGACAGTAAATAATTCACCCCTCCACTTT
v_call: TRBV27
j_call: TRBJ1-6
cdr3_length: 15
d_call: TRBD1
clone_size: NA

cdr3_aa: CATSRGQKNNYGYTF
cdr3_nt: TGTGCCACCAGCAGAGGACAGAAGAATAACTATGGCTACACCTTC
v_call: TRBV15
j_call: TRBJ1-2
cdr3_length: 15
d_call: NA
clone_size: NA

cdr3_aa: CASSLQGAGFDGYTF
cdr3_nt: TGTGCCAGCAGTTTACAGGGGGCTGGATTCGATGGCTACACCTTC
v_call: TRBV28
j_call: TRBJ1-2
cdr3_length: 15
d_call: TRBD1
clone_size: NA

cdr3_aa: CASSLVPGREAFF
cdr3_nt: TGCGCCAGCAGCTTGGTTCCAGGTCGTGAAGCTTTCTTT
v_call: TRBV5-1
j_call: TRBJ1-1
cdr3_length: 13
d_call: NA
clone_size: NA

cdr3_aa: CASSLGGNQETQYF
cdr3_nt: TGTGCCAGCAGCTTAGGAGGAAACCAAGAGACCCAGTACTTC
v_call: TRBV7-3
j_call: TRBJ2-5
cdr3_length: 14
d_call: NA
clone_size: NA

cdr3_aa: CASSWRTGGTDTQYF
cdr3_nt: TGTGCCAGCAGCTGGCGGACAGGGGGCACAGATACGCAGTATTTT
v_call: TRBV7-9
j_call: TRBJ2-3
cdr3_length: 15
d_call: TRBD1
clone_size: NA

cdr3_aa: CASSRWGGRYTEAFF
cdr3_nt: TGTGCCAGCAGTCGTTGGGGGGGAAGGTACACTGAAGCTTTCTTT
v_call: TRBV28
j_call: TRBJ1-1
cdr3_length: 15
d_call: NA
clone_size: NA

cdr3_aa: CASSQEGGNTEAFF
cdr3_nt: TGTGCCAGCAGCCAAGAAGGGGGTAACACTGAAGCTTTCTTT
v_call: TRBV4-2
j_call: TRBJ1-1
cdr3_length: 14
d_call: NA
clone_size: few

cdr3_aa: CASSLGLAQANTEAFF
cdr3_nt: TGTGCCAGCAGCTTGGGTTTAGCACAGGCGAACACTGAAGCTTTCTTT
v_call: TRBV5-6
j_call: TRBJ1-1
cdr3_length: 16
d_call: NA
clone_size: NA

cdr3_aa: CASSEDSRPYEQYF
cdr3_nt: TGTGCCAGCAGTGAGGACTCCCGCCCCTACGAGCAGTACTTC
v_call: TRBV2
j_call: TRBJ2-7
cdr3_length: 14
d_call: NA
clone_size: NA

cdr3_aa: CATLRPQGIAGNTIYF
cdr3_nt: TGTGCCACATTAAGGCCCCAGGGCATCGCTGGAAACACCATATATTTT
v_call: TRBV19
j_call: TRBJ1-3
cdr3_length: 16
d_call: NA
clone_size: few

cdr3_aa: CASSFLGLNTEAFF
cdr3_nt: TGTGCCAGCAGTTTTCTGGGGCTGAACACTGAAGCTTTCTTT
v_call: TRBV27
j_call: TRBJ1-1
cdr3_length: 14
d_call: NA
clone_size: once

cdr3_aa: CASRDLDRVNTEAFF
cdr3_nt: TGTGCCAGCAGAGATCTAGACAGAGTGAACACTGAAGCTTTCTTT
v_call: TRBV6-5
j_call: TRBJ1-1
cdr3_length: 15
d_call: NA
clone_size: NA

cdr3_aa: CASSEALQVRSGGEQYF
cdr3_nt: TGTGCCAGCAGTGAAGCGCTTCAGGTCAGGTCCGGAGGGGAGCAGTACTTC
v_call: TRBV2
j_call: TRBJ2-7
cdr3_length: 17
d_call: NA
clone_size: NA

cdr3_aa: CASSIRGTANTEAFF
cdr3_nt: TGTGCCAGTAGTATCCGAGGGACAGCGAACACTGAAGCTTTCTTT
v_call: TRBV19
j_call: TRBJ1-1
cdr3_length: 15
d_call: TRBD1
clone_size: NA

cdr3_aa: CASSARTGGVDEQYF
cdr3_nt: TGTGCCAGCAGCGCGAGGACAGGGGGCGTCGACGAGCAGTACTTC
v_call: TRBV9
j_call: TRBJ2-7
cdr3_length: 15
d_call: TRBD1
clone_size: NA

cdr3_aa: CASSVGVTETNYGYTF
cdr3_nt: TGTGCCAGCAGCGTAGGTGTAACAGAAACTAACTATGGCTACACCTTC
v_call: TRBV9
j_call: TRBJ1-2
cdr3_length: 16
d_call: NA
clone_size: NA

cdr3_aa: CASTRGLNTEAFF
cdr3_nt: TGTGCCAGCACAAGGGGCCTGAACACTGAAGCTTTCTTT
v_call: TRBV6-1
j_call: TRBJ1-1
cdr3_length: 13
d_call: NA
clone_size: once

cdr3_aa: CAIRTGLNTEAFF
cdr3_nt: TGTGCCATCAGGACAGGGCTGAACACTGAAGCTTTCTTT
v_call: TRBV10-3
j_call: TRBJ1-1
cdr3_length: 13
d_call: TRBD1
clone_size: NA

cdr3_aa: CSVNRGYGYTF
cdr3_nt: TGCAGCGTTAACAGGGGTTATGGCTACACCTTC
v_call: TRBV29-1
j_call: TRBJ1-2
cdr3_length: 11
d_call: TRBD1
clone_size: NA

cdr3_aa: CASSVAPQGRYEQYF
cdr3_nt: TGTGCCAGCAGCGTAGCCCCCCAGGGTCGGTACGAGCAGTACTTC
v_call: TRBV9
j_call: TRBJ2-7
cdr3_length: 15
d_call: NA
clone_size: once

cdr3_aa: CASSTSPTGSDGYTF
cdr3_nt: TGTGCCAGCAGCACCTCCCCGACAGGGTCTGATGGCTACACCTTC
v_call: TRBV7-6
j_call: TRBJ1-2
cdr3_length: 15
d_call: TRBD1
clone_size: once

cdr3_aa: CASSAQSNQPQHF
cdr3_nt: TGTGCCAGCAGTGCCCAAAGCAATCAGCCCCAGCATTTT
v_call: TRBV2
j_call: TRBJ1-5
cdr3_length: 13
d_call: NA
clone_size: NA

cdr3_aa: CASSLEVGQVNYGYTF
cdr3_nt: TGTGCCAGCAGCTTAGAGGTGGGGCAAGTTAACTATGGCTACACCTTC
v_call: TRBV7-9
j_call: TRBJ1-2
cdr3_length: 16
d_call: NA
clone_size: NA